The 10 T cell receptor beta chains below were found in one sample sequenced in a study of blood T cells in healthy people across ages. For the second PCR, which ran for about 7 to 11 cycles, a sample-barcoded 5' primer and a J-beta primer mix were used. TCRdb reprocessed the 5' RACE reads with MiXCR, giving one entry per CDR3 protein. The sample gives about 840,000 distinct CDR3 sequences, about 29% of which show up once; around 9.6% is in the top ten. These data were also filed under a second study, of T cells of mothers and their children.

Sequencing used blood. All receptors derive from a woman aged 40 to 49 in good health.

This chain uses TRBV19 with TRBJ2-1; D remains ambiguous. Trimming pared 5 bases from V and 0 bases from J, leaving 14 bases between. Germline values: CDR1 LNHDA, CDR2 SQIVND (reference sequence). The CDR3 contains 16 residues. CDR3 loop: CASSPTRSSSYNEQFF. As DNA, the CDR3 is TGTGCCAGTAGTCCGACGCGGTCGAGCTCCTACAATGAGCAGTTCTTC.

The chain joins TRBV6-1 to TRBJ2-5; the D is unclear. Germline V gene sequence: CDR1 MNHNS, CDR2 SASEGT. The CDR3 extends over 13 amino acids. The V end was cut by 1 base, the J end by 5 bases, with 8 bases between. This CDR3 is CASSEGNAETQYF. DNA of the CDR3: TGTGCCAGCAGTGAAGGAAACGCTGAGACCCAGTACTTC.

This chain links TRBV29-1 with TRBJ2-5; possibly TRBD1 for D (6 bases). Matching the DNA end better, TRBJ2-7 makes the J call doubtful. This CDR3 region has 12 residues. Germline CDR1 SQVTM, CDR2 ANQGSEA. In DNA, the CDR3 is TGCAGCGTTGTTGAGGGGGCCTACGAGCAGTACTTC. It yields the protein CSVVEGAYEQYF.

This clonotype was counted at least ten times. The chain joins TRBV7-2 to TRBJ2-3; possible D gene TRBD2, 6 bases. Germline V gene lookup returns CDR1 SGHTA and CDR2 FQGNSA. The CDR3 consists of 16 residues. The ends were cut back, 1 base at V and 0 bases at J, with 11 bases in the middle. CDR3: CASSLVGGASTDTQYF. CDR3 coding DNA: TGTGCCAGCAGCTTAGTCGGCGGGGCTAGCACAGATACGCAGTATTTT.

The V gene is TRBV5-8, the J gene TRBJ2-5, with 7 bases fitting TRBD1. The CDR3 is 15 residues long. Unmatched junction bases numbered 5, after V lost 0 bases and J lost 3 bases. CDR1 SGHTS and CDR2 YDEGEE come from the germline V gene. CDR3 in DNA: TGTGCCAGCAGCTTGGGGCACAGGGGAGAAGAGACCCAGTACTTC. It encodes CASSLGHRGEETQYF.

On this clonotype itself: Because the CDR3's place on the DNA is in doubt, the DNA is left out and the CDR3 is given as listed by TCRdb. CDR3 in amino acids: CASSVAEGNIQDF. The chain couples TRBV12-3 or TRBV12-4 to TRBJ2-4; the table assigns TRBD2, which was not confirmed against the DNA. The CDR3 is made up of 13 amino acids, end residues included.

Turning to this clonotype: One junction end does not reproduce the germline sequence, and a read error may be involved. The V and J genes are TRBV28 and TRBJ2-3; TRBD1 agrees at 7 bases. Germline values: CDR1 MDHEN, CDR2 SYDVKM. The CDR3 covers 15 residues. This CDR3 is CVSSGPGQGTDTQYF. As DNA, the CDR3 is TGTGTCAGCAGTGGACCCGGACAGGGCACAGATACGCAGTATTTT.

The table lists this clonotype with many counts. The rearrangement uses TRBV7-9 and TRBJ2-4; tentatively, D is TRBD1 or TRBD2 (5 bases each). The V end lost 5 bases, the J end lost 1 base, and 27 bases lay between the germline ends. CDR3 size: 20 residues. Germline values: CDR1 SEHNR, CDR2 FQNEAQ (reference sequence). The CDR3 sequence: CASSPGPQRGLLLAKNIQYF. In DNA, the CDR3 is TGTGCCAGCAGCCCAGGGCCCCAACGGGGTTTACTACTGGCCAAAAACATTCAGTACTTC.

The rearrangement joins TRBV27 to TRBJ1-2; D is perhaps TRBD1 (6 bases). Per the germline V gene, CDR1 is MNHEY and CDR2 is SMNVEV (reference sequence). CDR3 length equals 16 residues. V shed 7 bases and J shed 8 bases, with 26 bases lying between them. CDR3 DNA: TGTGCCAGCACCAGAGGGACGGGGGGCAGATTTGGCGGCTACACCTTC. Translated: CASTRGTGGRFGGYTF.

This rearrangement joins TRBV6-1 to TRBJ1-6, with a possible D match to TRBD1 (6 bases). The CDR3 sequence is 18 residues long. The V end lost 6 bases, the J end lost 0 bases, and 18 bases lay between the germline ends. Germline V gene data show CDR1 as MNHNS and CDR2 as SASEGT. CDR3 coding DNA: TGTGCCAGCAGAAATACCGCCAGGGGTAGCTCCTATAATTCACCCCTCCACTTT. Encoded protein: CASRNTARGSSYNSPLHF.